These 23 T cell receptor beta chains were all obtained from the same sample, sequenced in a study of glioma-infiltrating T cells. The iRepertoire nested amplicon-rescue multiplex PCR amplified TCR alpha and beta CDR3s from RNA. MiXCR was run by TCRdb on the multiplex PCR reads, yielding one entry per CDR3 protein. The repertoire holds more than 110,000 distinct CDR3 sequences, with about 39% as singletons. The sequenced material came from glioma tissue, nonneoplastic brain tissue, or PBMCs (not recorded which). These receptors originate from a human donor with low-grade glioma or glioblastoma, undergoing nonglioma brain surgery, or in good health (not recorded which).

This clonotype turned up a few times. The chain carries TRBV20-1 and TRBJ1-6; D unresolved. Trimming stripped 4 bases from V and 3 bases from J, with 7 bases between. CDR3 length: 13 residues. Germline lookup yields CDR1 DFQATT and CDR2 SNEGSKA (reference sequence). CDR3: CSAIGSYNSPLHF. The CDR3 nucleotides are TGCAGTGCTATCGGGAGCTATAATTCACCCCTCCACTTT.

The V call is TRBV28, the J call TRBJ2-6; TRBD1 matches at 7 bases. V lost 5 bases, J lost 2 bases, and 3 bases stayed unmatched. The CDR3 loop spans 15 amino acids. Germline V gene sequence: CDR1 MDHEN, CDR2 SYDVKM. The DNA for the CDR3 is TGTGCCAGCAGTACGACAGGGACTGGGGCCAACGTCCTGACTTTC. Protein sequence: CASSTTGTGANVLTF.

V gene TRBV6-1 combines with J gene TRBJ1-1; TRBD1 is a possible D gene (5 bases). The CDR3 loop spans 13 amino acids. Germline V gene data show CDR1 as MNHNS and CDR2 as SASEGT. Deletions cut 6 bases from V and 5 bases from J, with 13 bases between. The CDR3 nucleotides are TGTGCCAGCAGATGGGACCTTATGACTGAAGCTTTCTTT. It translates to CASRWDLMTEAFF.

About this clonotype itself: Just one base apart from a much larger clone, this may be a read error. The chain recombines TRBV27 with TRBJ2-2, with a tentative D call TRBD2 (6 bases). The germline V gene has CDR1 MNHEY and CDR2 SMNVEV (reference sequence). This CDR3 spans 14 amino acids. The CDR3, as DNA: TGTGCCAGCAGTTTTGGGGGAGGCACCGGGGGGCTGTTTTTT. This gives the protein CASSFGGGTGGLFF.

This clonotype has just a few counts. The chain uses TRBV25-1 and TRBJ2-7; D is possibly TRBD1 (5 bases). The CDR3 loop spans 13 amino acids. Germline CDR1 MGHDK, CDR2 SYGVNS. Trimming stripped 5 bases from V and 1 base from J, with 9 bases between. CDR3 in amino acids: CASSRQSSYEQYF. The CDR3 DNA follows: TGTGCCAGCAGTCGACAGAGTTCCTACGAGCAGTACTTC.

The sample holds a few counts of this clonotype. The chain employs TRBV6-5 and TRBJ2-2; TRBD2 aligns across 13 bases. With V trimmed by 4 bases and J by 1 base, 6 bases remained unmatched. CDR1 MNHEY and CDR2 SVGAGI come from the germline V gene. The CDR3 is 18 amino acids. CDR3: CASSSGLAGVLNTGELFF. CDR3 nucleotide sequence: TGTGCCAGCAGTTCCGGACTAGCGGGAGTCCTGAACACCGGGGAGCTGTTTTTT.

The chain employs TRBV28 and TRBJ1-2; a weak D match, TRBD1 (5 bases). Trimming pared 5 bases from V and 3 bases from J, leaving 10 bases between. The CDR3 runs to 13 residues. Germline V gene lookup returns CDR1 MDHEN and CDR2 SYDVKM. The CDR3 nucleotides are TGTGCCAGCAGTCCAGGACAAGACTATGGCTACACCTTC. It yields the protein CASSPGQDYGYTF.

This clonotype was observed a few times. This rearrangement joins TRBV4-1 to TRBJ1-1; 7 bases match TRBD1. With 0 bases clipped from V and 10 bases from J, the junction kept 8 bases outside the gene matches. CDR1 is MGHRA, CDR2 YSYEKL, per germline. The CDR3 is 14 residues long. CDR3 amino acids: CASSQDYTGVVAFF. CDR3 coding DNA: TGCGCCAGCAGCCAAGATTATACAGGGGTGGTAGCTTTCTTT.

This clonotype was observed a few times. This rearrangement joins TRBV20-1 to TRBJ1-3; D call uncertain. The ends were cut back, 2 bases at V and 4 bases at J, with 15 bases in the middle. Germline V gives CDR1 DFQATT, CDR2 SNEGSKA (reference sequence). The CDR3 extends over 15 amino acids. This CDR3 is CSARPTILGGNTIYF. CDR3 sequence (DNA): TGCAGTGCTAGACCGACAATCCTGGGGGGAAACACCATATATTTT.

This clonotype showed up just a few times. The CDR3 spells CASSLSGSQPQHF. The CDR3, as DNA: TGTGCCAGCAGCTTATCCGGGAGCCAGCCCCAGCATTTT. The rearrangement joins TRBV7-9 to TRBJ1-5; D is unresolved. V dropped 2 bases and J dropped 7 bases, with 9 bases sitting between them. The V gene's germline CDR1 is SEHNR and CDR2 FQNEAQ (reference sequence). CDR3 length equals 13 residues. The variable domain in full, with the rest retrieved from reference TRBV7-9 and TRBJ1-5, is DTGVSQNPRHKITKRGQNVTFRCDPISEHNRLYWYRQTLGQGPEFLTYFQNEAQLEKSRLLSDRFSAERPKGSFSTLEIQRTEQGDSAMYLCASSLSGSQPQHFGDGTRLSIL.

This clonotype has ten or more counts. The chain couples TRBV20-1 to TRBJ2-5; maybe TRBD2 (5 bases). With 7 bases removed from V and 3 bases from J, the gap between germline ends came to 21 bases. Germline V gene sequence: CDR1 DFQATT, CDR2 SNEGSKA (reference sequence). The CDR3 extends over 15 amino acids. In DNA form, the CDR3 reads TGCAGTGTGACGGACCCCGGCAGGACTGAAGAGACCCAGTACTTC. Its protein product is CSVTDPGRTEETQYF.

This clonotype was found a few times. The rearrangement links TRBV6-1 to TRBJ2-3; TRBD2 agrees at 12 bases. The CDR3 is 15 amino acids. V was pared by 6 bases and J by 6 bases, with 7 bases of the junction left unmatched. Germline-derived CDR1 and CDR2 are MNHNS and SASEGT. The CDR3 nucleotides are TGTGCCAGCAGGCCTACTAGCGGGAGGCAGGATACGCAGTATTTT. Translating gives CASRPTSGRQDTQYF.

Written as DNA, the CDR3 is TGTGCCAGCAGGGGTATGGGCAGTTCAGTCTCCTACAATGAGCAGTTCTTC. Translating it yields CASRGMGSSVSYNEQFF. The V gene is TRBV27, the J gene TRBJ2-1, with D hard to call. The V gene lost 6 bases and the J gene lost 0 bases, with 18 bases spanning the gap. Germline loops: CDR1 MNHEY, CDR2 SMNVEV (reference sequence). The CDR3 is 17 amino acids.

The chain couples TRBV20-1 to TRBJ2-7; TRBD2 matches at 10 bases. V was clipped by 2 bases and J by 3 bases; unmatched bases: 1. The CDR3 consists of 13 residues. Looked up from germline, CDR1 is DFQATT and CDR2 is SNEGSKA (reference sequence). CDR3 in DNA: TGCAGTGCTAGACTAGCGGGGGACTACGAGCAGTACTTC. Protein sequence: CSARLAGDYEQYF.

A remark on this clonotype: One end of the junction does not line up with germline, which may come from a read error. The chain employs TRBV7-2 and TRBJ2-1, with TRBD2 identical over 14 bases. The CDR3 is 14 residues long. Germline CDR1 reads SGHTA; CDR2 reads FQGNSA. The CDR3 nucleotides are TGTGCCAGCAGCGGGACTAGCGGGAGCAATGAGCAGTTATTC. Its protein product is CASSGTSGSNEQLF.

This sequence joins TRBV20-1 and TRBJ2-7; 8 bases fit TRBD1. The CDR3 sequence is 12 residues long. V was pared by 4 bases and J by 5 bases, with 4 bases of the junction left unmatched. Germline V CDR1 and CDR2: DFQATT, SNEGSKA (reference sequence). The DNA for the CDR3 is TGCAGTGCTACGGGACAGGTCGACGAGCAGTACTTC. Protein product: CSATGQVDEQYF.

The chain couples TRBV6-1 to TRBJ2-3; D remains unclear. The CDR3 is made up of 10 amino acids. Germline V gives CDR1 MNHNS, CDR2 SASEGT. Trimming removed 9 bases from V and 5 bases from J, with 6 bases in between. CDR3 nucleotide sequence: TGTGCCAGTGAGGAAGATACGCAGTATTTT. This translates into CASEEDTQYF.

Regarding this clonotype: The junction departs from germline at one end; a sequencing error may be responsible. The CDR3 DNA follows: TGTGCCAGCAGTTACGGACAGGGGTTCGAGAGCTCCTGCGAGCAGTACTTC. Amino acid sequence: CASSYGQGFESSCEQYF. The chain is built from TRBV6-5 and TRBJ2-7; 9 nucleotides align to TRBD1. CDR3 size: 17 residues. Germline CDR1 reads MNHEY; CDR2 reads SVGAGI.

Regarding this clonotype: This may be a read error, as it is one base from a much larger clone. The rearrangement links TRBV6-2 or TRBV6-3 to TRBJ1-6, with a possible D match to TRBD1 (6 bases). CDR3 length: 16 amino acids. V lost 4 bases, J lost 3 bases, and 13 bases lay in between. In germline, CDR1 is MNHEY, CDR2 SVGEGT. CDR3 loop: CASSLSDSCYNSPLHF. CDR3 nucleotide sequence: TGTGCCAGCAGTTTATCGGACAGCTGCTATAATTCACCCCTCCACTTT.

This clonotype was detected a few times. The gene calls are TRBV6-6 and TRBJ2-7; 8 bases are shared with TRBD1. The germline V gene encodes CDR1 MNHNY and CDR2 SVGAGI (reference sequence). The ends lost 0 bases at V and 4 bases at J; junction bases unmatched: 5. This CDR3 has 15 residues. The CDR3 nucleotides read TGTGCCAGCAGTTACTCCTCTGGACAGGGATACGAGCAGTACTTC. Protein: CASSYSSGQGYEQYF.

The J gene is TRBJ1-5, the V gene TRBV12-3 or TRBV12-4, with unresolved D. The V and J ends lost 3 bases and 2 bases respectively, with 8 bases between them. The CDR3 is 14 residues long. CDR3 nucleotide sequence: TGTGCCAGCAGTTTTTCCGGCGGCAATCAGCCCCAGCATTTT. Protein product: CASSFSGGNQPQHF.

CDR3 nucleotides: TGTGCCAGCAGTCCCCAAAGGGGGACTACTGAAGCTTTCTTT. Encoded protein: CASSPQRGTTEAFF. The chain couples TRBV6-1 to TRBJ1-1; D is perhaps TRBD1 (6 bases). Germline loops: CDR1 MNHNS, CDR2 SASEGT. The CDR3 is 14 amino acids. Trimming removed 5 bases at V and 5 bases at J, with 15 bases between.

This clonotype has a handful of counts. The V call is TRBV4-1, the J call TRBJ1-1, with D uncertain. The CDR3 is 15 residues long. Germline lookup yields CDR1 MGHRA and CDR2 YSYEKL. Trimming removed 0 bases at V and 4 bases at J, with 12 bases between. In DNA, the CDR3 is TGCGCCAGCAGCCAAGAGGCGCAGGTGGGCACTGAAGCTTTCTTT. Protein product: CASSQEAQVGTEAFF.